This entry describes one T cell receptor (beta chain). Germline V CDR1 and CDR2: MRHNA, SNTAGT. The V end lost 3 bases, the J end lost 5 bases, and 13 bases lay between the germline ends. The CDR3 extends over 14 amino acids. This entry belongs to a study of T cell changes during pregnancy in multiple sclerosis. The method was immunoSEQ multiplex PCR; TCRdb's version includes in-frame clones alone and lacks a portion of them. The repertoire includes 44,000 or so clones, more than 75% of them detected once, and roughly 5.5% sits in the top ten. The clonotype was recovered from a female donor in good health, enrolled as a control in a pregnancy study. The sample in question was CD8+ T cells from peripheral blood mononuclear cells, obtained after pregnancy. This sequence joins TRBV6-4 and TRBJ1-1, with a possible D match to TRBD1 (6 bases). CDR3 in DNA: TGTGCCAGCAGTGAGGACGGGACATCTACTGAAGCTTTCTTT. As protein: CASSEDGTSTEAFF.